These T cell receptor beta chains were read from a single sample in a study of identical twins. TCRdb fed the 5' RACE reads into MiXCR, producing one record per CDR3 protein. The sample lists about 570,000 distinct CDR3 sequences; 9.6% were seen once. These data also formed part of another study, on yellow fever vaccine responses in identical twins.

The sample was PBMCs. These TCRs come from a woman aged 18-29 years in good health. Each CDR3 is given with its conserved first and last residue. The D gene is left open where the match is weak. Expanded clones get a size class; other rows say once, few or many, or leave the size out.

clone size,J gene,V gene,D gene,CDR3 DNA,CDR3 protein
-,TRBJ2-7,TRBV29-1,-,TGCAGCGTTGGGAAAGGGGACCCCTACGAGCAGTACTTC,CSVGKGDPYEQYF
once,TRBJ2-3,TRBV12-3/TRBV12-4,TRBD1,TGTGCCAGCAGTTTATGGACAGGGGGCGAAGATACGCAGTATTTT,CASSLWTGGEDTQYF
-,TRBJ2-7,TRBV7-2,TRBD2,TGTGCCAGCAGCTTAGCCCTAGCGGGAACCCACGAGCAGTACTTC,CASSLALAGTHEQYF
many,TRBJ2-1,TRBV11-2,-,TGTGCCAGCAGCTTAGCCAGAGGAGATTACAATGAGCAGTTCTTC,CASSLARGDYNEQFF
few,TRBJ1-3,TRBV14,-,TGTGCCAGCAGTCGAGGGGAGTCGGATGGAAACACCATATATTTT,CASSRGESDGNTIYF
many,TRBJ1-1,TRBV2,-,TGTGCCAGCAGTGTGTCGGGGAACACTGAAGCTTTCTTT,CASSVSGNTEAFF
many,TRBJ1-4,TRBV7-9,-,TGTGCCAGCAGCTCGCTGCAAGCGACTAATGAAAAACTGTTTTTT,CASSSLQATNEKLFF
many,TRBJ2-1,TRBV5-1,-,TGCGCCAGCAGCTTGGGCGGGATTAATGAGCAGTTCTTC,CASSLGGINEQFF
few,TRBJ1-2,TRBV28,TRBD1,TGTGCCAGCAGTTTATGGCAGGGGGTAGGCTACACCTTC,CASSLWQGVGYTF
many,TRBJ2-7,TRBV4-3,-,TGCGCCAGCAGCCAAGAATATCTCACCTACGAGCAGTACTTC,CASSQEYLTYEQYF
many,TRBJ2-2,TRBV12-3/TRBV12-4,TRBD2,TGTGCCAGCAGTTTAGGACTAGCGGGAGGTACCGGGGAGCTGTTTTTT,CASSLGLAGGTGELFF
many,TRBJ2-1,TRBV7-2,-,TGTGCCAGCAGCGTCGGGGGATGGAACAATGAGCAGTTCTTC,CASSVGGWNNEQFF
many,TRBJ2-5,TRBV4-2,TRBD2,TGTGCCAGCAGTCTTAGACTAGCGGGGGGGCCGATCCAAGAGACCCAGTACTTC,CASSLRLAGGPIQETQYF
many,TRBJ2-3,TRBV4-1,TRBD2,TGCGCCAGCAGCTGGCGACTAGCGGGAGATACGCAGTATTTT,CASSWRLAGDTQYF
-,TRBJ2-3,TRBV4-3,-,TGCGCCAGCAGCCAAACAGGGTCTAGCACAGATACGCAGTATTTT,CASSQTGSSTDTQYF
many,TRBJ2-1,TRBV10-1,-,TGCGCCAGGGGCTTGTCCGGAGCTAGCGCATACAATGAGCAGTTCTTC,CARGLSGASAYNEQFF
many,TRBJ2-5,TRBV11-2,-,TGTGCCAGCAGACAGGACAGTCGGGGGACCCAGTACTTC,CASRQDSRGTQYF
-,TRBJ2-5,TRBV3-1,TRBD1,TGTGCCAGCAGTCCCGACAGGGTGCAGACCCAGTACTTC,CASSPDRVQTQYF
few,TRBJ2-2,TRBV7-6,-,TGTGCCAGCAGCTTAGCAAGCGACAGCCTTTTGGGAACCGGGGAGCTGTTTTTT,CASSLASDSLLGTGELFF
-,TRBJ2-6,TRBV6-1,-,TGTGCCAGCAGGGCGGGACAGAGTAAGGCCAACGTCCTGACTTTC,CASRAGQSKANVLTF
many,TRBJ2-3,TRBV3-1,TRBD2,TGTGCCAGCAGCCAACTAGCGGGAGGAGATACGCAGTATTTT,CASSQLAGGDTQYF
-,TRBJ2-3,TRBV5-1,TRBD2,TGCGCCAGCAGCTCCCGTCTAGCGGGGGGGCCCCCAGATACGCAGTATTTT,CASSSRLAGGPPDTQYF
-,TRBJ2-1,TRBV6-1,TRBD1,TGTGCCAGCAGTGAAACAGGGGTCTCCTACAATGAGCAGTTCTTC,CASSETGVSYNEQFF
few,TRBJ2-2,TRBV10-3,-,TGTGCCATCAGTGCCAGGATAACCGGGGAGCTGTTTTTT,CAISARITGELFF
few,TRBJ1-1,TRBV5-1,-,TGCGCCAGCAGCTTGGGCAGGGAGGCTGAAGCTTTCTTT,CASSLGREAEAFF
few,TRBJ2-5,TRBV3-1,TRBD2,TGTGCCAGCACCTCGACTAGCGGGAAAGAGACCCAGTACTTC,CASTSTSGKETQYF
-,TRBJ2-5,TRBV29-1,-,TGCAGCGTTGAGTCTGGGGCGCGAGAGACCCAGTACTTC,CSVESGARETQYF
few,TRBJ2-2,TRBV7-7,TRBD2,TGTGCTAGCAGCTGGACTAGCGGGAGGGGCACCGGGGAGCTGTTTTTT,CASSWTSGRGTGELFF
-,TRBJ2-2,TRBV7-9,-,TGTGCCAGCAGCCCCAGGGTGGACACCGGGGAGCTGTTTTTT,CASSPRVDTGELFF
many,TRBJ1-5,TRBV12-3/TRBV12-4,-,TGTGCCAGCAGTTTGTTCGCGGAGAGCAATCAGCCCCAGCATTTT,CASSLFAESNQPQHF
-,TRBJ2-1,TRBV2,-,TGTGCCAGCAGTGACAGCGCATACTCCTACAATGAGCAGTTCTTC,CASSDSAYSYNEQFF
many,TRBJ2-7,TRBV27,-,TGTGCCAGCAGTTCCTCTCTTATACCGTACGAGCAGTACTTC,CASSSSLIPYEQYF
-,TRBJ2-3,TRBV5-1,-,TGCGCCAGCAGCTTCCTCCTGCCGGATACGCAGTATTTT,CASSFLLPDTQYF
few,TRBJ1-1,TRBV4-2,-,TGTGCCAGCAGCCGAGGGGATTTAATTACGAACACTGAAGCTTTCTTT,CASSRGDLITNTEAFF
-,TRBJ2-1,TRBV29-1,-,TGCAGCGTGGGTAGAACAGGGATATCGGGCAATGAGCAGTTCTTC,CSVGRTGISGNEQFF
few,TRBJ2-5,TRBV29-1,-,TGCAGCGTTGTAGGAGCAGCCCAAGAGACCCAGTACTTC,CSVVGAAQETQYF
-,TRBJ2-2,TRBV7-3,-,TGTGCCAGTAGACTACGGAGAACCGGGGAGCTGTTTTTT,CASRLRRTGELFF
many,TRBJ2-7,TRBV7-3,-,TGTGCCAGCAGCCCGGACAGTTTCTCCTACGAGCAGTACTTC,CASSPDSFSYEQYF
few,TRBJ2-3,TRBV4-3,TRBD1,TGCGCCAGCAGCCAAGAAGTGACAGGGGGAACAGATACGCAGTATTTT,CASSQEVTGGTDTQYF
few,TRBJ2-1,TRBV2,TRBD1,TGTGCCAGCAATACAGGGGCTGTATACAATGAGCAGTTCTTC,CASNTGAVYNEQFF
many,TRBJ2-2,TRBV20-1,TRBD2,TGCAGCGCCGGCTGGGCGGGAGGCACCGGGGAGCTGTTTTTT,CSAGWAGGTGELFF
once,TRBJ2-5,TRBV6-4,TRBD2,TGTGCCAGCAGTGACAGACTCTTGGGACTAGCGGTGGGGTGCGAGACCCAGTACTTC,CASSDRLLGLAVGCETQYF
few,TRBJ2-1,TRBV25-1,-,TGTGCCAGCAGTGAAGGGGGCTGGTACAATGAGCAGTTCTTC,CASSEGGWYNEQFF
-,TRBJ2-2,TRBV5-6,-,TGTGCCAGCAGCTTGGAGAAATTCAGCGGAAGTATAACCGGGGAGCTGTTTTTT,CASSLEKFSGSITGELFF
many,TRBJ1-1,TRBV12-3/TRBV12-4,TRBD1,TGTGCCAGCACGGACAGGGGCGGCACTGAAGCTTTCTTT,CASTDRGGTEAFF
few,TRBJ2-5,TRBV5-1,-,TGCGCCAGCAGCAAGGAGGACCCGTACCAAGAGACCCAGTACTTC,CASSKEDPYQETQYF
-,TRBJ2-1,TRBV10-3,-,TGTGCCATCAGTGAACCGCCGGGGACTCGCACCTTTCAGGCTACATACAATGAGCAGTTCTTC,CAISEPPGTRTFQATYNEQFF
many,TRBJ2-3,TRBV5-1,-,TGCGCCAGCAGTGCCGGGGGAGGTGGTACGCAGTATTTT,CASSAGGGGTQYF
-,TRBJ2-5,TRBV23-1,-,TGCGCCAGCGGGGGAGAAGAGACCCAGTACTTC,CASGGEETQYF
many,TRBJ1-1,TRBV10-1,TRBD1,TGCGCCAGCAGTGAAGGAGGACAGGGTGTCACTGAAGCTTTCTTT,CASSEGGQGVTEAFF
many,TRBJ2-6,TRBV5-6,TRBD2,TGTGCCAGCAGCTTGACGGGACTAGCTGGGGCCAACGTCCTGACTTTC,CASSLTGLAGANVLTF
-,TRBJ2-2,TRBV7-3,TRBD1,TGTGCCAGCACCCCAGGGGGTTTAGCCACCGGGGAGCTGTTTTTT,CASTPGGLATGELFF
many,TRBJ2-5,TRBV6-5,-,TGTGCCAGCAGTTACTCATCGGCGGCGGGGACACAAGAGACCCAGTACTTC,CASSYSSAAGTQETQYF
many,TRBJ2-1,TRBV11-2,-,TGTGCCAGCAGCTTAGTTGTCCTCCCCTACAATGAGCAGTTCTTC,CASSLVVLPYNEQFF